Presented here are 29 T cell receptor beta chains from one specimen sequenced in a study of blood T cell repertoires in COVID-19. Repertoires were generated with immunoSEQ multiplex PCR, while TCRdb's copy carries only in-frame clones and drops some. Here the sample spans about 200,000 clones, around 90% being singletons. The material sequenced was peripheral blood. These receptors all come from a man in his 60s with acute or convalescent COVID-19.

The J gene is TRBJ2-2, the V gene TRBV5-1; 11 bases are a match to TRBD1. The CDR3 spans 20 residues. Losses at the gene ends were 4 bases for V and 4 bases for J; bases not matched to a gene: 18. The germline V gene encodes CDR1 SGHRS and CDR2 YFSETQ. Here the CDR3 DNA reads TGCGCCAGCAGCAACAACCCCGGGACAGGGGGTTCTCTTGGCACCGGGGAGCTGTTTTTT. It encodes CASSNNPGTGGSLGTGELFF.

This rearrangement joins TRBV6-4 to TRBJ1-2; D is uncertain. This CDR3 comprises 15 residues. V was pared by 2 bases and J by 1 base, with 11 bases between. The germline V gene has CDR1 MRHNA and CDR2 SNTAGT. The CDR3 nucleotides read TGTGCCAGCAGTGACCCGTCGGGGAGTAACTATGGCTACACCTTC. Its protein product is CASSDPSGSNYGYTF.

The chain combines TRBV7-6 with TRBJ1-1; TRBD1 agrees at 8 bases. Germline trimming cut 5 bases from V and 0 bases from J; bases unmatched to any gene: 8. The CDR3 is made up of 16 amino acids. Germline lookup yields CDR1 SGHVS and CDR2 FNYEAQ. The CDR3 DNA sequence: TGTGCCAGCAGCCTTCAAACCAGGGGGCTGAACACTGAAGCTTTCTTT. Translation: CASSLQTRGLNTEAFF.

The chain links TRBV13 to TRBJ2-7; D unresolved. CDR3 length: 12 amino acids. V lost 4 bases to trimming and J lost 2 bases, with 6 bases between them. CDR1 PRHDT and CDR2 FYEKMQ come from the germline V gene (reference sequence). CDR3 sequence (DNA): TGTGCCAGCAGCTCCACTCCCTACGAGCAGTACTTC. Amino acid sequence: CASSSTPYEQYF.

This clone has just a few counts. CDR3 in DNA: TGTGCCAGCAGTCGATCTACAGGGGTCGATGCAACTAATGAAAAACTGTTTTTT. Encoded protein: CASSRSTGVDATNEKLFF. The chain carries TRBV6-6 and TRBJ1-4; 7 bases map to TRBD1. The CDR3 spans 18 residues. Unmatched junction bases numbered 12, after V lost 5 bases and J lost 0 bases. Germline CDR1 and CDR2: MNHNY and SVGAGI (reference sequence).

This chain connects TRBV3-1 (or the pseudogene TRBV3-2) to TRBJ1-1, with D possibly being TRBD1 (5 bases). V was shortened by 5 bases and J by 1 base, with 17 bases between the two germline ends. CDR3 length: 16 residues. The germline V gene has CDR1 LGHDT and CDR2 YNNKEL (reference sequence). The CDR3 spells CASSSIPAGPNTEAFF. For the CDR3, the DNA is TGTGCCAGCAGCTCTATCCCAGCAGGGCCGAACACTGAAGCTTTCTTT.

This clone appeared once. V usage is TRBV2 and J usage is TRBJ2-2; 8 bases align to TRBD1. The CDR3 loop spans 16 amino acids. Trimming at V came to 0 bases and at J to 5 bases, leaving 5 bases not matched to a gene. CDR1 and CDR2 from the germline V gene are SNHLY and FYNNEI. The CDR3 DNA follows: TGTGCCAGCAGTGAAGCCGGGACAGGTGGAACCGGGGAGCTGTTTTTT. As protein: CASSEAGTGGTGELFF.

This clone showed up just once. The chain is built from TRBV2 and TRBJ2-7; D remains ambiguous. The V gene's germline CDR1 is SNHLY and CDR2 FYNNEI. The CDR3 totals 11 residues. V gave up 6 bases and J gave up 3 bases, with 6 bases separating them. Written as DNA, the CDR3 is TGTGCCAGCAGGGCCGTCTACGAGCAGTACTTC. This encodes CASRAVYEQYF.

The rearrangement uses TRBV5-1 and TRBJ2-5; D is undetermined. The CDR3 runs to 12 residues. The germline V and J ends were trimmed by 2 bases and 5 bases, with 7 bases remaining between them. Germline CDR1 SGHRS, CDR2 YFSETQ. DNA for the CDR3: TGCGCCAGCAGCTTAAAATCGGAGACCCAGTACTTC. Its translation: CASSLKSETQYF.

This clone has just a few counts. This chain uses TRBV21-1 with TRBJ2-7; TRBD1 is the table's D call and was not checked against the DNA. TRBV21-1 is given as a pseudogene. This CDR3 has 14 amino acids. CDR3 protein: CASSKPDRPNEQYF. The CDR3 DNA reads TGTGCCAGCAGCAAACCCGACAGGCCGAACGAGCAGTACTTC.

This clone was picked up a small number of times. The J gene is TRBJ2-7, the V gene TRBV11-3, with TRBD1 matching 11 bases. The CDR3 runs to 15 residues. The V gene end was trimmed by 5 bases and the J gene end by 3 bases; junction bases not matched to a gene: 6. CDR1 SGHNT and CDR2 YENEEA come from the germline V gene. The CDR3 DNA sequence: TGTGCCAGCAGCCACGGGACAGGGGGTATCTACGAGCAGTACTTC. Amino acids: CASSHGTGGIYEQYF. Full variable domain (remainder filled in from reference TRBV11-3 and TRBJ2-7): EAGVVQSPRYKIIEKKQPVAFWCNPISGHNTLYWYLQNLGQGPELLIRYENEEAVDDSQLPKDRFSAERLKGVDSTLKIQPAELGDSAVYLCASSHGTGGIYEQYFGPGTRLTVT.

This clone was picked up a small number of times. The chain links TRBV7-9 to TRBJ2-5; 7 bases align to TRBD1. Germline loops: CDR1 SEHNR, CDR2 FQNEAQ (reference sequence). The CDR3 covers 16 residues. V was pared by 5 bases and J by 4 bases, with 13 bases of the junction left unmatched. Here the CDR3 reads CASSPSGTALGETQYF. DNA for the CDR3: TGTGCCAGCAGCCCCTCCGGGACAGCCTTAGGAGAGACCCAGTACTTC.

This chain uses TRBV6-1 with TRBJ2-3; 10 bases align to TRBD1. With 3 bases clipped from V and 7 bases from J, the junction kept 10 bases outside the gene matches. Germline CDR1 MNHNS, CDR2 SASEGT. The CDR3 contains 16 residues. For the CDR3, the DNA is TGTGCCAGCAGTGAGCCACCGGGACAGGGGATGCATACGCAGTATTTT. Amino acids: CASSEPPGQGMHTQYF.

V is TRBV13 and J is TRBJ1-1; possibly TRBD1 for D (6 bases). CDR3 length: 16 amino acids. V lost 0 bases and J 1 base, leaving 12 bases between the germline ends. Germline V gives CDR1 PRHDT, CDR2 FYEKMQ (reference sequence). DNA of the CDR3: TGTGCCAGCAGCTTAGGAGGGGGTTTTCCGAACACTGAAGCTTTCTTT. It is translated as CASSLGGGFPNTEAFF.

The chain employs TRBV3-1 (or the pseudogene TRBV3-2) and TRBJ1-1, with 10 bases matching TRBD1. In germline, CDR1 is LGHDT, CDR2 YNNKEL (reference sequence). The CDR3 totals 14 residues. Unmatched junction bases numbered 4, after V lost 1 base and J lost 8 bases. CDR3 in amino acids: CASSQGDRGEEAFF. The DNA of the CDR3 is TGTGCCAGCAGCCAAGGGGACAGGGGAGAGGAAGCTTTCTTT.

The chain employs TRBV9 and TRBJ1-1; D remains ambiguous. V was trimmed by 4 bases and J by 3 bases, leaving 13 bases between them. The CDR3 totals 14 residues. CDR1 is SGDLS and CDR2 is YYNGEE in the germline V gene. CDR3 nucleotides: TGTGCCAGCAGCCCCGCGGGATCCCACACTGAAGCTTTCTTT. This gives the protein CASSPAGSHTEAFF.

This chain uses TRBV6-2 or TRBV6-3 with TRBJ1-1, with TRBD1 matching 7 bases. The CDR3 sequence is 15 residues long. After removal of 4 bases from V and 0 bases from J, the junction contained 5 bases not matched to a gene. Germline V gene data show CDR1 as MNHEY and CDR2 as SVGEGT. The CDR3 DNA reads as TGTGCCAGCAGTTGGAGGGGGCAGGTGAACACTGAAGCTTTCTTT. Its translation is CASSWRGQVNTEAFF.

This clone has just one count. The CDR3 bases are TGTGCCAGCTCACCTACCGCGACTAGCGGGGGGGCGTTCAGAGAGACCCAGTACTTC. It encodes CASSPTATSGGAFRETQYF. The chain employs TRBV18 and TRBJ2-5; 14 nucleotides align to TRBD2. CDR3 length: 19 amino acids. The trim removed 3 bases at V and 4 bases at J, leaving 13 bases unmatched. The germline V gene has CDR1 KGHSH and CDR2 LQKENI. The variable domain in full, with the rest retrieved from reference TRBV18 and TRBJ2-5, is NAGVMQNPRHLVRRRGQEARLRCSPMKGHSHVYWYRQLPEEGLKFMVYLQKENIIDESGMPKERFSAEFPKEGPSILRIQQVVRGDSAAYFCASSPTATSGGAFRETQYFGPGTRLLVL.

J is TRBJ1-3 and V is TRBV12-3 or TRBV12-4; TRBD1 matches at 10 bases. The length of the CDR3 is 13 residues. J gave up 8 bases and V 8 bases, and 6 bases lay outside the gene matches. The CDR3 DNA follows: TGTGCCAGCCGGGACAGGGGACGGGACACCATATATTTT. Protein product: CASRDRGRDTIYF.

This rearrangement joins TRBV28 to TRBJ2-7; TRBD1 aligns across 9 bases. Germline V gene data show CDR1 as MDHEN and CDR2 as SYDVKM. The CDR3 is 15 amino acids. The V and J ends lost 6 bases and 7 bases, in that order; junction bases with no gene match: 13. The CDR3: CASSPTGTGRQEQYF. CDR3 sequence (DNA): TGTGCCAGCAGCCCGACCGGGACAGGGAGGCAAGAGCAGTACTTC.

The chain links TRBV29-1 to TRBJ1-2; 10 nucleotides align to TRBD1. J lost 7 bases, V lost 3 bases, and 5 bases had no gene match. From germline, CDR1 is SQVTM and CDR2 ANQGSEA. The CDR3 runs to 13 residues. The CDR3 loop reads CSVEPGQGIGYTF. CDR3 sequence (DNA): TGCAGCGTTGAGCCGGGACAGGGGATTGGCTACACCTTC.

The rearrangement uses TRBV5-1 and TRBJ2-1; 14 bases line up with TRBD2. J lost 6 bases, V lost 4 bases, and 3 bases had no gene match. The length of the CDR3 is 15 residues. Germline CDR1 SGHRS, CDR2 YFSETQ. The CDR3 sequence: CASSPGTSGGNEQFF. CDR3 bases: TGCGCCAGCAGCCCCGGGACTAGCGGGGGCAATGAGCAGTTCTTC.

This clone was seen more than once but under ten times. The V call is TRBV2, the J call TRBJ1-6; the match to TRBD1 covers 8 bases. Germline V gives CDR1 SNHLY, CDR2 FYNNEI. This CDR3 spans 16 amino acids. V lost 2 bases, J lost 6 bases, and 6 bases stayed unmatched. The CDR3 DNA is TGTGCCAGCAGTGAAACTGCAGGGGGCCCTAATTCACCCCTCCACTTT. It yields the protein CASSETAGGPNSPLHF.

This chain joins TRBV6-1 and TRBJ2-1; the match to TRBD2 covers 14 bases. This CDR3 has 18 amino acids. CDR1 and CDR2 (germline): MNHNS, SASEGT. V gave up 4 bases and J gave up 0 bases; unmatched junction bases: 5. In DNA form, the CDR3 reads TGTGCCAGCAGTGGAAGGACTAGCGGGGGGAGCTCCTACAATGAGCAGTTCTTC. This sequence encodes CASSGRTSGGSSYNEQFF.

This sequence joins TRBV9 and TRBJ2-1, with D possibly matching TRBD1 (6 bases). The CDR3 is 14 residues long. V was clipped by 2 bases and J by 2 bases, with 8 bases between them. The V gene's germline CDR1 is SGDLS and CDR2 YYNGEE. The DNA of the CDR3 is TGTGCCAGCAGCGTCCGGGACACCTACAATGAGCAGTTCTTC. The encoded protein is CASSVRDTYNEQFF.

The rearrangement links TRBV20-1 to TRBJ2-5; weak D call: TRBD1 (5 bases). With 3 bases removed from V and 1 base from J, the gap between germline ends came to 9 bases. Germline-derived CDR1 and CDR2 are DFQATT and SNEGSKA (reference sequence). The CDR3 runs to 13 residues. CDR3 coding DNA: TGCAGTGCTAGTTTGACAGCCCAAGAGACCCAGTACTTC. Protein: CSASLTAQETQYF.

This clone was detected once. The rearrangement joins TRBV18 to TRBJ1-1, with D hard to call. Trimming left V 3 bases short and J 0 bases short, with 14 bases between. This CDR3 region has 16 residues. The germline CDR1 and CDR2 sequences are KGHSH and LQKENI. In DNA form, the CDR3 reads TGTGCCAGCTCACCCGGTGCTGGACTGCTGAACACTGAAGCTTTCTTT. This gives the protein CASSPGAGLLNTEAFF.

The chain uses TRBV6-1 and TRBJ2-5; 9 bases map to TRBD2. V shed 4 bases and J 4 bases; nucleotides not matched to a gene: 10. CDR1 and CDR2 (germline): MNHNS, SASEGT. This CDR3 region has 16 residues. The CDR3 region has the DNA TGTGCCAGCAGTGCCACGGCGGGGGGGCGGGGAGAGACCCAGTACTTC. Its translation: CASSATAGGRGETQYF.

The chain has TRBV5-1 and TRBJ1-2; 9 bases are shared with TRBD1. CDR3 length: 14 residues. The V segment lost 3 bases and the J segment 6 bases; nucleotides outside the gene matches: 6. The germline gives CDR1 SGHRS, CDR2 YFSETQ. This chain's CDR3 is CASSSYRGLDGYTF. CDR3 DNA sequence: TGCGCCAGCAGCTCATACAGGGGGCTGGATGGCTACACCTTC.